This T cell receptor beta chain was sequenced in a study of metastatic and nonmetastatic thyroid tumors. About the research overall: The authors compared repertoires across blood and tumor or nodule tissue from malignant and benign thyroid patients.

Treatment of any kind had been given to no patient before thyroid surgery. This clone was seen more than once but under ten times. Its antigen remains unknown. Trimming cost V 3 bases and J 6 bases; bases outside gene matches: 12. The CDR3 is made up of 17 amino acids. Germline V gene lookup returns CDR1 SGHAT and CDR2 FQDESV (reference sequence). Study-wide results and limits: Benign nodules were reported to have significantly lower TCR beta diversity than malignant thyroid tumors, in blood and tumor.

How the authors handled the data: A classifier of distant metastasis in papillary thyroid cancer was built from CDR3 differences (across clinicopathological groups). TCRdb re-analyzed the PCR reads through MiXCR. In this record, the V and J calls reflect TCRdb's handling and not the investigators' own analysis. The sample lists 6,800 or so clones, around 37% occurring once. What was sequenced was adjacent normal tissue. V gene TRBV11-1 combines with J gene TRBJ2-2, with TRBD2 matching 8 bases. This TCR came from a female donor with papillary thyroid cancer or a benign thyroid nodule (not recorded which). Some clones in this sample may be carry-over from other donors' samples. CDR3 loop: CASSFKRLAGVAGELFF. The CDR3 DNA reads as TGTGCCAGCAGCTTTAAACGGCTAGCGGGCGTAGCCGGGGAGCTGTTTTTT.